Each of the 12 T cell receptor beta chains below was sequenced from the same sample in a study of blood T cell repertoires in COVID-19. Sequencing used immunoSEQ multiplex PCR; TCRdb keeps in-frame clones, though not all of them. This sample carries approximately 480,000 clones, 89% of them seen once, and the ten largest clones take 0.75% to 0.9%. The sample consisted of peripheral blood. These receptors were obtained from a young man with COVID-19, enrolled during active disease.

The J gene is TRBJ2-1, the V gene TRBV30, with TRBD2 as a possible D gene (6 bases). The CDR3 runs to 13 residues. Trimming stripped 4 bases from V and 5 bases from J, with 12 bases between. The V gene's germline CDR1 is GTSNPN and CDR2 SVGIG (reference sequence). CDR3 protein: CAWKRADDNEQFF. The CDR3 DNA sequence: TGTGCCTGGAAGCGGGCCGACGACAATGAGCAGTTCTTC.

This clone was counted a single time. V usage is TRBV6-4 and J usage is TRBJ2-1, with TRBD2 matching 9 bases. This CDR3 has 13 residues. The J segment lost 8 bases and the V segment lost 7 bases, leaving 6 bases of the junction unmatched. Per the germline V gene, CDR1 is MRHNA and CDR2 is SNTAGT. The CDR3 protein is CASNASGNDEQFF. CDR3 DNA: TGTGCCAGCAATGCTAGCGGGAACGATGAGCAGTTCTTC.

The gene calls are TRBV28 and TRBJ2-4; 8 bases are shared with TRBD2. Trimming cost V 10 bases and J 0 bases; bases outside gene matches: 11. Germline loops: CDR1 MDHEN, CDR2 SYDVKM. This CDR3 contains 16 residues. The CDR3 is CAIRPRGELAKNIQYF. In DNA, the CDR3 is TGTGCCATCAGACCGCGGGGGGAACTAGCCAAAAACATTCAGTACTTC.

Worth noting for this clone: One end of the junction is discordant with germline, which a read error may explain. The V and J genes are TRBV5-1 and TRBJ2-1; TRBD2 agrees at 7 bases. Germline V gene lookup returns CDR1 SGHRS and CDR2 YFSETQ. CDR3 length: 18 residues. The CDR3 spells CASSLDPLGGHSNNEQFF. The CDR3 nucleotides read TGCGCCAGCAGCTTGGATCCCCTGGGAGGGCACTCCAACAATGAGCAGTTCTTC.

The CDR3, as DNA: TGCGCCAGCACCCGGGGGTCAAACGCAAATTCACCCCTCCACTTT. Amino acids: CASTRGSNANSPLHF. V usage is TRBV4-1 and J usage is TRBJ1-6; perhaps TRBD1 as D (5 bases). Trimming took off 7 bases at V and 7 bases at J, with 17 bases between the two ends. Germline CDR1 is MGHRA and CDR2 is YSYEKL. There are 15 residues in the CDR3.

The chain couples TRBV6-6 to TRBJ2-7, with D unresolved. The V and J ends lost 2 bases and 5 bases respectively, with 16 bases between them. The CDR3 totals 15 residues. The germline V gene has CDR1 MNHNY and CDR2 SVGAGI (reference sequence). CDR3 DNA sequence: TGTGCCAGCAGTTACGGATATGGCGGCCGGGACGAGCAGTACTTC. It encodes CASSYGYGGRDEQYF.

The chain uses TRBV5-1 and TRBJ2-2; the D gene is possibly TRBD2 (6 bases). The CDR3 loop spans 16 amino acids. V lost 4 bases, J lost 2 bases, and 15 bases lay in between. CDR1 SGHRS and CDR2 YFSETQ come from the germline V gene. The CDR3 spells CASSEAGGTNTGELFF. In nucleotides, the CDR3 is TGCGCCAGCAGCGAAGCCGGGGGAACCAACACCGGGGAGCTGTTTTTT.

The CDR3 bases are TGTGCCAGCAGCTTAAGTGTCCGAGAAGCGGAGGACTACGAGCAGTACTTC. Its protein product is CASSLSVREAEDYEQYF. This rearrangement joins TRBV11-2 to TRBJ2-7, with D tentatively TRBD2 (5 bases). This CDR3 comprises 17 residues. The V end lost 2 bases, the J end lost 3 bases, and 20 bases lay between the germline ends. The germline gives CDR1 SGHAT, CDR2 FQNNGV.

The rearrangement links TRBV7-3 to TRBJ2-1; 12 bases line up with TRBD1. The trim removed 1 base at V and 9 bases at J, leaving 7 bases unmatched. The germline V gene encodes CDR1 SGHTA and CDR2 FQGTGA. The CDR3 totals 16 residues. CDR3 amino acids: CASSLSGGQGAPEQFF. The DNA for the CDR3 is TGTGCCAGCAGCTTAAGCGGGGGACAGGGGGCGCCTGAGCAGTTCTTC.

The rearrangement links TRBV19 to TRBJ2-1; the D gene is possibly TRBD1 (6 bases). Germline V gene data show CDR1 as LNHDA and CDR2 as SQIVND (reference sequence). This CDR3 contains 14 residues. Trimming cost V 3 bases and J 6 bases, with 12 bases left between them. The CDR3 region has the DNA TGTGCCAGTAGTATTCGTCAGGGGATCAATGAGCAGTTCTTC. Translation gives CASSIRQGINEQFF.

This chain joins TRBV14 and TRBJ2-6; TRBD1 is a possible D gene (5 bases). Germline loops: CDR1 SGHDN, CDR2 FVKESK. V was trimmed by 0 bases and J by 2 bases, leaving 11 bases between them. This CDR3 is 17 amino acids long. CDR3 coding DNA: TGTGCCAGCAGCCAAGATTATCAGGGCGCTGGGGCCAACGTCCTGACTTTC. This translates into CASSQDYQGAGANVLTF. The full variable domain, its missing parts supplied by reference TRBV14 and TRBJ2-6, is EAGVTQFPSHSVIEKGQTVTLRCDPISGHDNLYWYRRVMGKEIKFLLHFVKESKQDESGMPNNRFLAERTGGTYSTLKVQPAELEDSGVYFCASSQDYQGAGANVLTFGAGSRLTVL.

This rearrangement joins TRBV4-1 to TRBJ2-1, with D perhaps TRBD1 (6 bases). V was shortened by 3 bases and J by 8 bases, with 11 bases between the two germline ends. The CDR3 covers 13 residues. Germline V CDR1 and CDR2: MGHRA, YSYEKL. DNA of the CDR3: TGCGCCAGCAGCCAGGGGGCCGGGGATGAGCAGTTCTTC. This gives the protein CASSQGAGDEQFF.